This TCR beta chain was obtained from a study of blood T cell repertoires in COVID-19 (TCRdb year 2020). For the study in its entirety: Samples from collaborators originated in the United States, Italy and Spain and spanned both the acute and convalescent phases of COVID-19. Where available, HLA class I and class II types were obtained from metadata supplied by the sample provider rather than from assay-based typing. The repertoires were released in a freely available public database intended as a resource for research on the immune response to SARS-CoV-2. A de-identified subject ID, COVID-19 status, age in years and sex were almost always included in the sample metadata. The dataset comprised deeply sampled blood TCRbeta repertoires from subjects exposed to, actively infected with, or recovered from COVID-19. The material from the prospective study consisted of cDNA or gDNA derived from T cells, B-cell-depleted T cells, or PBMCs. Samples came from the ongoing ImmuneRACE study (first 160 participants) plus 1,254 subjects from 6 global collaborators. The research as a whole found: The quantity of clinical and demographic metadata differed by source and by participant and was supplied without curation.

A remark on this clone: This receptor's antigen is unknown. No base-level quality is on record; no much larger clone is a single base apart.

The CDR3 runs 11 amino acids, cysteine and phenylalanine included. Only the CDR3 part of the read is kept: 33 bases, read in frame from the first base. V lost 6 bases and J lost 8 bases; the stretch between them is 10 bases long. From the germline V gene, CDR1 is MDHEN and CDR2 is SYDVKM. TCRbeta CDR3 regions were amplified from genomic DNA using the immunoSEQ Assay, a bias-controlled multiplex PCR. Processing in the source paper ran as follows. Nucleated cell counts per sample were estimated from amplification of reference gene primers within the assay. Sequence reads were collapsed and filtered to measure the absolute abundance of every unique TCRbeta CDR3 rearrangement. For each sample, productive Simpson clonality was calculated as the square root of Simpson's diversity index over productive rearrangements. The immuneACCESS repertoire file appears here via TCRdb, limited to in-frame rearrangements. These files lack a portion of the clones; in checked studies, under half of the deficit traces to unresolved V genes, and the cause of the others is not known. For V, J and clone size, that table is used; D and trimming come from the DNA. For this sample there are 160,000 or so clones; around 80% appear just once. The ten largest clones add up to roughly 6.8% of the sample.

Each collaborating institution followed its own protocols to collect whole blood in K2EDTA tubes. Collaborator samples were shipped for TCRbeta analysis as frozen whole blood, isolated PBMCs, or DNA extracted from either sample type. This receptor was obtained from a man between 65 and 85 years old with active or convalescent COVID-19. The material sequenced was peripheral blood. This chain joins TRBV28 to TRBJ1-2; a tentative D call is TRBD1 (5 bases match). The CDR3 protein: CASSHRQGYTF. DNA sequence: TGTGCCAGCAGCCACAGGCAAGGCTACACCTTC.